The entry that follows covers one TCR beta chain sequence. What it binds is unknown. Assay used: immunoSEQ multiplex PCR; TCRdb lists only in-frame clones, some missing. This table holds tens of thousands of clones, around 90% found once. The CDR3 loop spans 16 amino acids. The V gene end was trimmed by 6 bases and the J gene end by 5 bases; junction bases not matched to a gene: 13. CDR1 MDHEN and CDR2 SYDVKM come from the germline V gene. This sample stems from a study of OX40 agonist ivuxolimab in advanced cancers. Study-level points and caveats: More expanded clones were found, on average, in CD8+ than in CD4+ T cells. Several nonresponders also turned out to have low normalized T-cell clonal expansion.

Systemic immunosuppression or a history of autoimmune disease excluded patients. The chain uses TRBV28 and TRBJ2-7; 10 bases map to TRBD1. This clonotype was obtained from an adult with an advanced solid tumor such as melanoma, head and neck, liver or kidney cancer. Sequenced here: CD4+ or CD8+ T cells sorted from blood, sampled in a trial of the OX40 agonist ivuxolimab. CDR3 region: CASRQSTGQGRDEQYF. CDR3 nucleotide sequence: TGTGCCAGCAGGCAGTCCACGGGACAGGGGCGGGACGAGCAGTACTTC.